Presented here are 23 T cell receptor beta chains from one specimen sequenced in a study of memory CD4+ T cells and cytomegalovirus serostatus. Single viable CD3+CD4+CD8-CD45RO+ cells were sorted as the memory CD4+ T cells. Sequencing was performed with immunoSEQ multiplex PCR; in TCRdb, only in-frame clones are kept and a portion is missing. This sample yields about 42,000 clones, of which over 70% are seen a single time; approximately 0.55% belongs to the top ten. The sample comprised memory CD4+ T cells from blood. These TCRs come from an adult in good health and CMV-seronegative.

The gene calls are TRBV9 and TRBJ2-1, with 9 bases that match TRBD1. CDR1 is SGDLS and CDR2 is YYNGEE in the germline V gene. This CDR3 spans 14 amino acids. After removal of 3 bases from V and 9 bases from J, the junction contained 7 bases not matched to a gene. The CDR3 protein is CASSALTGGPEQFF. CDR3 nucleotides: TGTGCCAGCAGCGCACTCACAGGGGGCCCTGAGCAGTTCTTC.

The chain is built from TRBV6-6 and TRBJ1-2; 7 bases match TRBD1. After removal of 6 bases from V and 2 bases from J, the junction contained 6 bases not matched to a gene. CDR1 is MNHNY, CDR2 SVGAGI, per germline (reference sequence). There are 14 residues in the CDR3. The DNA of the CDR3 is TGTGCCAGCAGAAATCAACAGGGGAACTATGGCTACACCTTC. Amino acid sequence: CASRNQQGNYGYTF.

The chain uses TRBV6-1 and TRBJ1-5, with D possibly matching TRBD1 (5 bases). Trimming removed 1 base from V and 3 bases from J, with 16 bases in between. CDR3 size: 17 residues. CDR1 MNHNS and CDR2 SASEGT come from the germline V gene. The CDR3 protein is CASSEGAGGINNQPQHF. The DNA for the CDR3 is TGTGCCAGCAGTGAAGGAGCCGGGGGGATCAACAATCAGCCCCAGCATTTT.

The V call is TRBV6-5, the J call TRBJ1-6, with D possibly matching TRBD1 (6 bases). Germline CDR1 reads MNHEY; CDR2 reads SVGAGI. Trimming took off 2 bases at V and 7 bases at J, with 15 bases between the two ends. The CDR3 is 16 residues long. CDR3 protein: CASSYHLRGANSPLHF. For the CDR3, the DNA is TGTGCCAGCAGTTACCACCTTAGGGGGGCGAATTCACCCCTCCACTTT.

This CDR3 is CASGVIGQPQHF. CDR3 bases: TGTGCCAGCGGTGTGATAGGTCAGCCCCAGCATTTT. The rearrangement links TRBV6-6 to TRBJ1-5, with unresolved D. The CDR3 runs 12 residues. V lost 8 bases and J lost 6, with 11 bases in between. Germline CDR1 reads MNHNY; CDR2 reads SVGAGI (reference sequence).

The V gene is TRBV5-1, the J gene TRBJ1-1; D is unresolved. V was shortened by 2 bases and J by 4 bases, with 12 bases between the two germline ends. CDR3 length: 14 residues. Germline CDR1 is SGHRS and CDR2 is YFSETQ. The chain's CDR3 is CASSFMGSGTEAFF. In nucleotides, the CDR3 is TGCGCCAGCAGCTTTATGGGGTCAGGCACTGAAGCTTTCTTT. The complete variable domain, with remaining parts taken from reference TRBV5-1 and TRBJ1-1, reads KAGVTQTPRYLIKTRGQQVTLSCSPISGHRSVSWYQQTPGQGLQFLFEYFSETQRNKGNFPGRFSGRQFSNSRSEMNVSTLELGDSALYLCASSFMGSGTEAFFGQGTRLTVV.

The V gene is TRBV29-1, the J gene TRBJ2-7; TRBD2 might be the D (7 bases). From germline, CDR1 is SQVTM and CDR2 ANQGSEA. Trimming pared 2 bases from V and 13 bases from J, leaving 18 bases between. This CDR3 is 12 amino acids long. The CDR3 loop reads CSVETGGGRKYF. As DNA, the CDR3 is TGCAGCGTTGAAACGGGGGGCGGTCGGAAATACTTC.

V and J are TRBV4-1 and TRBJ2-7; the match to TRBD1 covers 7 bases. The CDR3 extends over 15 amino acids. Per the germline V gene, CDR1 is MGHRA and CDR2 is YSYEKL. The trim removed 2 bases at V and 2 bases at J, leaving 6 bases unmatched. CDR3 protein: CASSQSGTATYEQYF. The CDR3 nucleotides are TGCGCCAGCAGCCAATCCGGGACAGCCACCTACGAGCAGTACTTC.

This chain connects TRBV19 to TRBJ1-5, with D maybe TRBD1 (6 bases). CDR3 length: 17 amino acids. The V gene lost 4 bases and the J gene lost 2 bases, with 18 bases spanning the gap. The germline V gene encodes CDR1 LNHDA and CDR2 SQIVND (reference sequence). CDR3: CASSTPRGQWGNQPQHF. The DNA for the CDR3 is TGTGCCAGTAGTACCCCCCGGGGGCAATGGGGCAATCAGCCCCAGCATTTT.

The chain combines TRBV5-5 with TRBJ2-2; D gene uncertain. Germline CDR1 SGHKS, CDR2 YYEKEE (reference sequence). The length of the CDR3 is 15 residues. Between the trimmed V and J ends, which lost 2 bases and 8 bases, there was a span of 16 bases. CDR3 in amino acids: CASSLQHSSRGELFF. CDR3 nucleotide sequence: TGTGCCAGCAGCTTACAGCACAGTTCCCGGGGGGAGCTGTTTTTT.

CDR3 coding DNA: TGTGCCAGCAGCTCGGGGGGGCTGGAGACCCAGTACTTC. Its translation: CASSSGGLETQYF. The chain uses TRBV5-4 and TRBJ2-5; 8 bases align to TRBD2. This CDR3 comprises 13 residues. Germline V gene lookup returns CDR1 SGHNT and CDR2 YYREEE (reference sequence). With 3 bases clipped from V and 5 bases from J, the junction kept 3 bases outside the gene matches.

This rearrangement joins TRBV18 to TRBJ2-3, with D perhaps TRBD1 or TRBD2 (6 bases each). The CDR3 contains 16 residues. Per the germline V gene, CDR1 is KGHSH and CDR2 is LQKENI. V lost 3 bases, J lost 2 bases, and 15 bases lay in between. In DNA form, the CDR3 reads TGTGCCAGCTCACCGGGGGGCAGGGGCAACACAGATACGCAGTATTTT. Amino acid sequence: CASSPGGRGNTDTQYF.

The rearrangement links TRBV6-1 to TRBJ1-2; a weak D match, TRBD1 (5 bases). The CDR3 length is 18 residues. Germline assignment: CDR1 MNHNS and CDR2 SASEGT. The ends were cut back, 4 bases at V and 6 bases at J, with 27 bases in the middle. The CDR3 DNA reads TGTGCCAGCAGTGGCCTCGGGGAGGGGAGAGGGATATGGGATGGCTACACCTTC. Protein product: CASSGLGEGRGIWDGYTF.

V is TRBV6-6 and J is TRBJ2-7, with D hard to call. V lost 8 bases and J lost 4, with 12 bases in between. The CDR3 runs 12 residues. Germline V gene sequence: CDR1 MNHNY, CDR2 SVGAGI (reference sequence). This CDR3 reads CASRIGLYEQYF. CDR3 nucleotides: TGTGCCAGCCGGATCGGGCTGTACGAGCAGTACTTC.

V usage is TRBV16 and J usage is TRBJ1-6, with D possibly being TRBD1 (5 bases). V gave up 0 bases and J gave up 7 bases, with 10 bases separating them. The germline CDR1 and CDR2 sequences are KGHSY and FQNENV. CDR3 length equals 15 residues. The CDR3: CASSQSIGVNSPLHF. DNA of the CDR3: TGTGCCAGCAGCCAATCGATAGGGGTGAATTCACCCCTCCACTTT. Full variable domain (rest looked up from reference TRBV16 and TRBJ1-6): GEEVAQTPKHLVRGEGQKAKLYCAPIKGHSYVFWYQQVLKNEFKFLISFQNENVFDETGMPKERFSAKCLPNSPCSLEIQATKLEDSAVYFCASSQSIGVNSPLHFGNGTRLTVT.

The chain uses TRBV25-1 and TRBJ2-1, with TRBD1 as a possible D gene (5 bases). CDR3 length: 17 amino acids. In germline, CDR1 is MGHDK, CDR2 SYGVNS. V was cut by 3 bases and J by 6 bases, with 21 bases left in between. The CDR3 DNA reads TGTGCCAGCAGTGAGAATCCGAGACAGAGGTTCTTCAATGAGCAGTTCTTC. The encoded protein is CASSENPRQRFFNEQFF.

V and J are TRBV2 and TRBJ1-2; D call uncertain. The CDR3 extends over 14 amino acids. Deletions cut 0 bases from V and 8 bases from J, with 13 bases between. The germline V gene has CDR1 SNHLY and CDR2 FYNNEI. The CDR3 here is CASSEAVRGSGYTF. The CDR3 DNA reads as TGTGCCAGCAGTGAAGCGGTCCGGGGTTCAGGCTACACCTTC.

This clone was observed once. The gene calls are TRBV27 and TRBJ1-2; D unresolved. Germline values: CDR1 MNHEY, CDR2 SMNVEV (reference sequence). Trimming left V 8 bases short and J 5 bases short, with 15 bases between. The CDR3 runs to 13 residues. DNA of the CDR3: TGTGCCAGCGGCCCAGGCAGCCTTTATGGCTACACCTTC. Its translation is CASGPGSLYGYTF.

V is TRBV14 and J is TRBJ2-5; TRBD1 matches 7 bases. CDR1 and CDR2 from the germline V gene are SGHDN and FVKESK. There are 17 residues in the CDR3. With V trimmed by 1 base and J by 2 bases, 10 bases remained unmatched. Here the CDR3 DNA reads TGTGCCAGCAGCCAAGTAAAGAGCAACAGGGGTCAAGAGACCCAGTACTTC. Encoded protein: CASSQVKSNRGQETQYF.

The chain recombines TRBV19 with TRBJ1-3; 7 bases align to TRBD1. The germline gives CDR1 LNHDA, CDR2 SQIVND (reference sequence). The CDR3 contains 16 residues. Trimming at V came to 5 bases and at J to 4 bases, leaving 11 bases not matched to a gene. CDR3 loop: CASSWAKTGHGNTIYF. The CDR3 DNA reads TGTGCCAGTAGTTGGGCCAAGACAGGGCACGGAAACACCATATATTTT.

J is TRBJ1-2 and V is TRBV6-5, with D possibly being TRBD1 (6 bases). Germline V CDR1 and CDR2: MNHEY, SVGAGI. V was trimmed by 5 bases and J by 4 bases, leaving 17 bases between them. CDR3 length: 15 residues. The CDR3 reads CASSPPAGGGYGYTF. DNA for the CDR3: TGTGCCAGCAGTCCCCCGGCGGGGGGCGGCTATGGCTACACCTTC.

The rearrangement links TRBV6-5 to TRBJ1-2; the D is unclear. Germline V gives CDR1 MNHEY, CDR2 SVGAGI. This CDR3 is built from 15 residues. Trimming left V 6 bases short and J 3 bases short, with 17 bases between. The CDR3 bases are TGTGCCAGCAGCCCTAAGCCCGGCAGCTACTATGGCTACACCTTC. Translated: CASSPKPGSYYGYTF.

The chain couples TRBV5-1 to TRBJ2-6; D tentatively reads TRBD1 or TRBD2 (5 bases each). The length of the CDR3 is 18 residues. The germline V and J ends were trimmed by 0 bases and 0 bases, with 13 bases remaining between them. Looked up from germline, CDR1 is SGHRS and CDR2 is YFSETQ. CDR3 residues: CASSLDGTGNSGANVLTF. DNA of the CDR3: TGCGCCAGCAGCTTGGATGGGACGGGAAACTCTGGGGCCAACGTCCTGACTTTC.